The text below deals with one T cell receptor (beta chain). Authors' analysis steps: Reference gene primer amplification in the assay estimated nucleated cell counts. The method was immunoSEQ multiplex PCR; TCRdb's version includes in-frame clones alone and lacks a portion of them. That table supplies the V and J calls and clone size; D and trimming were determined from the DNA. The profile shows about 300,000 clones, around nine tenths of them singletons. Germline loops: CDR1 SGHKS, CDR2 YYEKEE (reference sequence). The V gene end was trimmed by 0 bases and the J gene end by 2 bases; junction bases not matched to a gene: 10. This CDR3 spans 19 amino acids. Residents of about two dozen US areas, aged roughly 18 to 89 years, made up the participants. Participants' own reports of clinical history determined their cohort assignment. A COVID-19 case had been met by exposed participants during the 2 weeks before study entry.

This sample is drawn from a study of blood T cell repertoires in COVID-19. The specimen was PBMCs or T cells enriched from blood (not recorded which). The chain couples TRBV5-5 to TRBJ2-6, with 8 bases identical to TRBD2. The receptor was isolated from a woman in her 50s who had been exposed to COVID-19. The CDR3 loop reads CASSLEGGRGAAGANVLTF. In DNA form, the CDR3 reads TGTGCCAGCAGCTTGGAAGGCGGGCGGGGGGCAGCTGGGGCCAACGTCCTGACTTTC. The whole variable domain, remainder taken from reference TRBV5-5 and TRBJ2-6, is DAGVTQSPTHLIKTRGQQVTLRCSPISGHKSVSWYQQVLGQGPQFIFQYYEKEERGRGNFPDRFSARQFPNYSSELNVNALLLGDSALYLCASSLEGGRGAAGANVLTFGAGSRLTVL.